These T cell receptor beta chains were read from a single sample in a study of blood T cell repertoires in COVID-19. Using immunoSEQ multiplex PCR, the repertoire was profiled, and TCRdb retains in-frame clones only, with some absent. The profile covers approximately 150,000 clones, with just over 85% appearing a single time and 8.2% taken by the ten largest. Sequences were obtained from peripheral blood. The receptors were sampled from a woman between 55 and 75 years old with acute or convalescent COVID-19. Each CDR3 is given with its conserved first and last residue.

v_call | cdr3_aa
TRBV7-2 | CASSPTGGNQPQHF
TRBV4-2 | CASSQVGRGAVHTDTQYF
TRBV19 | CASSGGGGGNQPQHF
TRBV6-5 | CASSYDRRGGTEAFF
TRBV5-1 | CASSLTRGPGELFF
TRBV4-1 | CASSQETGVANYGYTF
TRBV4-1 | CASSQVEASGGEETQYF
TRBV29-1 | CSVRAGGVGTDTQYF
TRBV28 | CASRGAGGVNEQFF
TRBV5-4 | CASSRGGTSTDTQYF
TRBV6-5 | CASRLQGPPSSPLHF
TRBV9 | CASSVVGQDYGYTF
TRBV11-3 | CASSSQRTGSSTEAFF
TRBV9 | CASSDGTSGVPQQETQYF
TRBV6-5 | CASSYGTGLYEQYF
TRBV5-1 | CASSSPGGPGNTIYF
TRBV5-1 | CASSLRTGPGTGELFF
TRBV30 | CAWSVSQRAGYTF
TRBV20-1 | CSASHRQGSADTQYF
TRBV7-8 | CASSLDRGGYGYTF
TRBV3-1/TRBV3-2 | CASSPDERARSSYNSPLHF
TRBV12-3/TRBV12-4 | CASSLPKEQFF
TRBV28 | CASSLPQGFQETQYF
TRBV27 | CASRPPEWRGFYEQYF
TRBV29-1 | CSVEGAVGTEAFF
TRBV4-2 | CASSQDPGYSNQPQHF
TRBV5-6 | CASSRHENTEAFF
TRBV5-4 | CASSLDPGLIFTDTQYF
TRBV27 | CASSYRDSNQPQHF
TRBV11-3 | CASSFTGTENTIYF
TRBV29-1 | CSVGDSYGYTF
TRBV27 | CASSLLGVPSTDTQYF
TRBV5-5 | CASSLRSGQGDYGYTF
TRBV20-1 | CSASGQLQGNYGYTF
TRBV28 | CASSFGQYSGNTIYF
TRBV7-9 | CASSSQGRTIQYF
TRBV28 | CASSLLETHPSEQYF
TRBV24-1 | CATSDTSDSFHYTDTQYF
TRBV4-3 | CASSQDLGRGYEQYF
TRBV6-5 | CASSYSRKGVKNIQYF
TRBV5-1 | CASHLLASNTGELFF
TRBV6-4 | CASSGPSRGADQPQHF